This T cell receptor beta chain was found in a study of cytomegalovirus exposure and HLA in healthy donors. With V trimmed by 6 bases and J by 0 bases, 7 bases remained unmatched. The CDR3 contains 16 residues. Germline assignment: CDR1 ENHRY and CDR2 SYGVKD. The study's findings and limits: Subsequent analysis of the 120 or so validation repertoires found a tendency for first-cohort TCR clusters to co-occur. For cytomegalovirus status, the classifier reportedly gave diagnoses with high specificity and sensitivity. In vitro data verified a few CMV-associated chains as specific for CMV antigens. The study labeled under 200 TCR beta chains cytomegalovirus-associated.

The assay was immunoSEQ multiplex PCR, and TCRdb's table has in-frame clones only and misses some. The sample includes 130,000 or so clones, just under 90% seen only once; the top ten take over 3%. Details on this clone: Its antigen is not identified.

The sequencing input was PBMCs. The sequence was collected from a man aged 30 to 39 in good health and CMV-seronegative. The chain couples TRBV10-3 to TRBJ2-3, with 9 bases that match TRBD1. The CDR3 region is CAISLDRGYSTDTQYF. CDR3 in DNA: TGTGCCATCAGCCTAGACAGGGGGTACAGCACAGATACGCAGTATTTT.